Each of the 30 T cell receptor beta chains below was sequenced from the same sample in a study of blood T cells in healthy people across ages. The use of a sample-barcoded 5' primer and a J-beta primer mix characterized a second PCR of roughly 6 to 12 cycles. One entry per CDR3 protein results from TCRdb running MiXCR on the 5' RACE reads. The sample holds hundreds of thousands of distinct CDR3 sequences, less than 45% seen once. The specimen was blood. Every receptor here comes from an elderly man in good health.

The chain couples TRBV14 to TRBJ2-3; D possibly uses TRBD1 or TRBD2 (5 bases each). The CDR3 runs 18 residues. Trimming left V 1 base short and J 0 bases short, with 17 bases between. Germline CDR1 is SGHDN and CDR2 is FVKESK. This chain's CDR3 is CASSQVGTTSSSTDTQYF. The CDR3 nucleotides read TGTGCCAGCAGCCAAGTTGGGACCACCTCATCTAGCACAGATACGCAGTATTTT.

The CDR3 DNA reads as TGTGCCAGCAGCGTAGAGAGGGGGAGGGACACCGGGGAGCTGTTTTTT. Translation gives CASSVERGRDTGELFF. The chain recombines TRBV9 with TRBJ2-2; D perhaps matches TRBD2 (7 bases). The germline V gene encodes CDR1 SGDLS and CDR2 YYNGEE. The CDR3 is made up of 16 amino acids. V lost 0 bases and J 3 bases, leaving 12 bases between the germline ends.

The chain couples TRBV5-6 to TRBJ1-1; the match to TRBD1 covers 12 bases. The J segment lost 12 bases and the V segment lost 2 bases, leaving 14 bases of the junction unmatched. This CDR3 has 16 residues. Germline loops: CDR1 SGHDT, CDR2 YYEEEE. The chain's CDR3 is CASSLKTGTGGRGTFF. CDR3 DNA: TGTGCCAGCAGCTTAAAAACCGGGACAGGGGGCCGCGGAACTTTCTTT.

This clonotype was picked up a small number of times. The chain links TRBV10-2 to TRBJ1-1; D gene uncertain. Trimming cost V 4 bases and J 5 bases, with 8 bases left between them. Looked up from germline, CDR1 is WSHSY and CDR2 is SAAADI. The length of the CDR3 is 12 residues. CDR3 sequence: CASSATYTEAFF. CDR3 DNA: TGCGCCAGCAGTGCCACCTATACTGAAGCTTTCTTT.

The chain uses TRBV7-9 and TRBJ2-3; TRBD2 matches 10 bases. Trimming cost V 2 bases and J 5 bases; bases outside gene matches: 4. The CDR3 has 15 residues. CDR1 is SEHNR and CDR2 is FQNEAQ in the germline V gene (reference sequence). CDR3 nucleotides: TGTGCCAGCAGCTTAACTAGCGGGGCCGGAGATACGCAGTATTTT. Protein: CASSLTSGAGDTQYF.

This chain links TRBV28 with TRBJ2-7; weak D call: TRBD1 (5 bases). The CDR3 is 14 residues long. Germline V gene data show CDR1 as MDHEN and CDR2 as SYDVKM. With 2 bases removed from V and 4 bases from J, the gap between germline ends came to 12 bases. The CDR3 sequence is CASSLPRVVYEQYF. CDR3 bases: TGTGCCAGCAGTTTACCCAGGGTAGTGTACGAGCAGTACTTC. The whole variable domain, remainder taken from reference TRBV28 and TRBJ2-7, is DVKVTQSSRYLVKRTGEKVFLECVQDMDHENMFWYRQDPGLGLRLIYFSYDVKMKEKGDIPEGYSVSREKKERFSLILESASTNQTSMYLCASSLPRVVYEQYFGPGTRLTVT.

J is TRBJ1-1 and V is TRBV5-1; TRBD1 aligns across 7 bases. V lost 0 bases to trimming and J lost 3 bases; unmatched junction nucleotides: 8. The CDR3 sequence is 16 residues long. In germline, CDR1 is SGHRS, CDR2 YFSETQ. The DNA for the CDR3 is TGCGCCAGCAGCTTGGGGACAGGAGGGGCGGACACTGAAGCTTTCTTT. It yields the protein CASSLGTGGADTEAFF. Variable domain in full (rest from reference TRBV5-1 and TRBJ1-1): KAGVTQTPRYLIKTRGQQVTLSCSPISGHRSVSWYQQTPGQGLQFLFEYFSETQRNKGNFPGRFSGRQFSNSRSEMNVSTLELGDSALYLCASSLGTGGADTEAFFGQGTRLTVV.

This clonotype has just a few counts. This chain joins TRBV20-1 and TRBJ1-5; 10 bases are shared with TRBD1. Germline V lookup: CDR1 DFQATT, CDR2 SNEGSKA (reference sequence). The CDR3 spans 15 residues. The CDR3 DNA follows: TGCAGGAGAGACAGGGGGCCTAATAGCAATCAGCCCCAGCATTTT. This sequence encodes CRRDRGPNSNQPQHF.

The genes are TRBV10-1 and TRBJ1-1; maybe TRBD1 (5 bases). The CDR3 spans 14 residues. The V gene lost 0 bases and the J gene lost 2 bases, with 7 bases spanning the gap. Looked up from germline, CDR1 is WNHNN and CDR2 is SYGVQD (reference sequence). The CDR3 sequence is CASSESGRNTEAFF. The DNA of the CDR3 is TGCGCCAGCAGTGAGTCGGGACGCAACACTGAAGCTTTCTTT.

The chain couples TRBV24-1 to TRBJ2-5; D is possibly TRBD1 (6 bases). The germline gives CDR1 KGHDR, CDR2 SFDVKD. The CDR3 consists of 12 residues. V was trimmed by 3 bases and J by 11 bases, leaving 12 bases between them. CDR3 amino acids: CATSDQGHEQYF. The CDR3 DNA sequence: TGTGCCACCAGTGATCAGGGACATGAGCAGTACTTC.

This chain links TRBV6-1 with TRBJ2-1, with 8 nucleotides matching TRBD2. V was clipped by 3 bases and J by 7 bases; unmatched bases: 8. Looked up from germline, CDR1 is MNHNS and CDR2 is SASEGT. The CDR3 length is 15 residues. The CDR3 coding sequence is TGTGCCAGCAGTGATATGGGACTAGTCGGGAATGAGCAGTTCTTC. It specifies CASSDMGLVGNEQFF.

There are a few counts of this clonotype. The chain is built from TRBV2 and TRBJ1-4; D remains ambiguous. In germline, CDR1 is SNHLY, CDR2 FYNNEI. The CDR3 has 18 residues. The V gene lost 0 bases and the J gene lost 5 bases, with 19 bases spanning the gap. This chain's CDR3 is CASSEALHSSSGNEKLFF. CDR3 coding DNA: TGTGCCAGCAGTGAAGCGCTTCACTCCTCTTCCGGGAATGAAAAACTGTTTTTT.

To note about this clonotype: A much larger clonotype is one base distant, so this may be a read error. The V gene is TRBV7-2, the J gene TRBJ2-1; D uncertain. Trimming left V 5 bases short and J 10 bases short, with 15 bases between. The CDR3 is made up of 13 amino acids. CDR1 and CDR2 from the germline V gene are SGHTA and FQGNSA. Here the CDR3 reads CASSLPTDREQFF. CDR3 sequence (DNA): TGTGCCAGCAGCCTCCCGACGGACCGCGAGCAGTTCTTC. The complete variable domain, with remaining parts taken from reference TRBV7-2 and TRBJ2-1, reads GAGVSQSPSNKVTEKGKDVELRCDPISGHTALYWYRQSLGQGLEFLIYFQGNSAPDKSGLPSDRFSAERTGGSVSTLTIQRTQQEDSAVYLCASSLPTDREQFFGPGTRLTVL.

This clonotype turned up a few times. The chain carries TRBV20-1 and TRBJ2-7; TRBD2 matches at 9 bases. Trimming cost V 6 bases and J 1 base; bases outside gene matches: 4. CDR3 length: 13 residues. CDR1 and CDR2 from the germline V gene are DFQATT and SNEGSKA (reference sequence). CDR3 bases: TGCAGTGCCGCTAGCGGGGAGTCCTACGAGCAGTACTTC. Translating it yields CSAASGESYEQYF.

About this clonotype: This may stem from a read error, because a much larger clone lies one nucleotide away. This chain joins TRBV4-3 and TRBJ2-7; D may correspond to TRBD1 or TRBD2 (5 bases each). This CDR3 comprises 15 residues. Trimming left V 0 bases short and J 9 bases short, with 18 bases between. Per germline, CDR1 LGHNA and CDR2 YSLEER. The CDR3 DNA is TGCGCCAGCAGCCAAGATTTGAGTCAGGGACGCGGGCAGTACTTC. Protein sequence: CASSQDLSQGRGQYF.

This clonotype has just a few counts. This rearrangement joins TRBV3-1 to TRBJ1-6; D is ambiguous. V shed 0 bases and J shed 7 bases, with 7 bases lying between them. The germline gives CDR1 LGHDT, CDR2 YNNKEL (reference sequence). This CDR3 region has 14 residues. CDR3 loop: CASSQDRPNSPLHF. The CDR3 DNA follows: TGTGCCAGCAGCCAAGACAGGCCCAATTCACCCCTCCACTTT. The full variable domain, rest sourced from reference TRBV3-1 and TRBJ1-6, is DTAVSQTPKYLVTQMGNDKSIKCEQNLGHDTMYWYKQDSKKFLKIMFSYNNKELIINETVPNRFSPKSPDKAHLNLHINSLELGDSAVYFCASSQDRPNSPLHFGNGTRLTVT.

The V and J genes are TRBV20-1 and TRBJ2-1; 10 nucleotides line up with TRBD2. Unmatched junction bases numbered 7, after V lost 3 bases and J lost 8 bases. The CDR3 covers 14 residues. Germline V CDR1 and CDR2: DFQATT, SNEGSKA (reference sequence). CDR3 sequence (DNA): TGCAGTGCTAGTACTAGCGGGAAACTCTATGAGCAGTTCTTC. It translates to CSASTSGKLYEQFF.

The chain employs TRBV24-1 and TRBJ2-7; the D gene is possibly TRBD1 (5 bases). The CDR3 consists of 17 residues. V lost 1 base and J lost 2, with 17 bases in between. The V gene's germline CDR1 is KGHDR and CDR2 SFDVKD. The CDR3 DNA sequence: TGTGCCACCAGTGATTTACACTTAGGTGGGGCTACCTACGAGCAGTACTTC. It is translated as CATSDLHLGGATYEQYF.

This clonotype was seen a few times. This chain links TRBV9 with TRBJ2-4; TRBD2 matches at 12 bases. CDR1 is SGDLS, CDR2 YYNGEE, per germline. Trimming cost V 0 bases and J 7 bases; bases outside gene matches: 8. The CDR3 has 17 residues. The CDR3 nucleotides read TGTGCCAGCAGCGTAGGGCTAGCGGGAGGGCCGGAGAACATTCAGTACTTC. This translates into CASSVGLAGGPENIQYF.

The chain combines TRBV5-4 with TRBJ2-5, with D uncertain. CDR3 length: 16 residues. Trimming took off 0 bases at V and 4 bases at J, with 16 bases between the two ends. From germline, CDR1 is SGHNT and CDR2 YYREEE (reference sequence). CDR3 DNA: TGTGCCAGCAGCTTGGGTTTGGGATTCGTGATAGAGACCCAGTACTTC. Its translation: CASSLGLGFVIETQYF.

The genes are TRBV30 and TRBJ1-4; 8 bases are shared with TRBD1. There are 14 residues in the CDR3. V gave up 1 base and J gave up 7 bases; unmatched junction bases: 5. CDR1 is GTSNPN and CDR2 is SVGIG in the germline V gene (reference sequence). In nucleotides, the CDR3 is TGTGCCTGGAGTGAGGACAGGGTCGGTGAAAAACTGTTTTTT. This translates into CAWSEDRVGEKLFF.

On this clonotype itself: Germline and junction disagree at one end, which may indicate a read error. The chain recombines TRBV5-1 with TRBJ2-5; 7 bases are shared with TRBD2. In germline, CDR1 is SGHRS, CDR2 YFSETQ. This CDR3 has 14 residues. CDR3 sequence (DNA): TGCGTCAGCAGCTTGACTAGCCTCCAAGAGACCCAGTACTTC. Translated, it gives CVSSLTSLQETQYF.

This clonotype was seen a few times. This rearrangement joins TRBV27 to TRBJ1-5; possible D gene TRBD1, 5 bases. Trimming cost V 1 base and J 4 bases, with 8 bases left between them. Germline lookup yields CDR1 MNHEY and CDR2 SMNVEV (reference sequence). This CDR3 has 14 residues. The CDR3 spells CASSLLGGNQPQHF. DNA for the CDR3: TGTGCCAGCAGTTTATTGGGGGGGAATCAGCCCCAGCATTTT.

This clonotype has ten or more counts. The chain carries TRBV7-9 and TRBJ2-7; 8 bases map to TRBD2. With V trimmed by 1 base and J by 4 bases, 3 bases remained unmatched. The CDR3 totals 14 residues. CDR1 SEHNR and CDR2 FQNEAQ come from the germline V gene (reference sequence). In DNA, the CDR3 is TGTGCCAGCAGCTTAGGGGGACTAGGATACGAGCAGTACTTC. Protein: CASSLGGLGYEQYF.

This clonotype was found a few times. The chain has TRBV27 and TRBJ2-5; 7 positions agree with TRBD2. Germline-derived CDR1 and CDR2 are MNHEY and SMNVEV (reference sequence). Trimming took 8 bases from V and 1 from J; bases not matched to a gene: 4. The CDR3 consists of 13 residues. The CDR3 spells CASRSSGQETQYF. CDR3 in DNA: TGTGCCAGCCGCTCTAGCGGCCAAGAGACCCAGTACTTC.

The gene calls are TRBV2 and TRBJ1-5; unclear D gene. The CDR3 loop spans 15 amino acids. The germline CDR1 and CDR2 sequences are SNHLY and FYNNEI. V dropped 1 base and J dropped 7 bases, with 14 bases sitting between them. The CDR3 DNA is TGTGCCAGCAGTGAAGGAGGAGCACAGCGACAGCCCCAGCATTTT. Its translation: CASSEGGAQRQPQHF.

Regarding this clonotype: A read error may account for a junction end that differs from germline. The CDR3 bases are TGTGCCGCCAGCGGGGAGTTCCGGGAGACCCAGTACTTC. Its translation: CAASGEFRETQYF. V and J are TRBV15 and TRBJ2-5; 7 nucleotides align to TRBD2. This CDR3 has 13 residues. Germline loops: CDR1 LNHNV, CDR2 YYDKDF (reference sequence).

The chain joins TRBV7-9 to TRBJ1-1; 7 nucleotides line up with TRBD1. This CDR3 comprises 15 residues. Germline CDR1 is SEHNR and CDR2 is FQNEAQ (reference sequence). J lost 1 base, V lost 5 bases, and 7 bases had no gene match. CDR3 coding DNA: TGTGCCAGCAGCAAACAGGGGAACTCGAACACTGAAGCTTTCTTT. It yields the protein CASSKQGNSNTEAFF.

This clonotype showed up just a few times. CDR3 DNA: TGCAGTGCCCCTAAAGCGGGACTAGCGGCCGTTAGCACAGATACGCAGTATTTT. Residues: CSAPKAGLAAVSTDTQYF. V gene TRBV20-1 combines with J gene TRBJ2-3, with 11 bases lining up with TRBD2. There are 18 residues in the CDR3. Germline V gene sequence: CDR1 DFQATT, CDR2 SNEGSKA (reference sequence). V gave up 6 bases and J gave up 0 bases; unmatched junction bases: 14.

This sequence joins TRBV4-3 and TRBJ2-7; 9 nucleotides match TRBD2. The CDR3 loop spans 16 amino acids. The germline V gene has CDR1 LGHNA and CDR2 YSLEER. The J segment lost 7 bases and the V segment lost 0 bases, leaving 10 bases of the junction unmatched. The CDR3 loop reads CASSQDLGGGANEQYF. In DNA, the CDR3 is TGCGCCAGCAGCCAAGATCTTGGCGGGGGGGCTAATGAGCAGTACTTC.